The following is a T cell receptor beta chain sequence with its context. The target of this receptor is not known. No much larger clone exists at a distance of one base, and base qualities are not known. The CDR3 starts with the cysteine, ends with the phenylalanine, and has 15 residues. Of the read, only the CDR3 DNA is kept; its 45 bases are in frame from base 1. In the germline V gene, CDR1 corresponds to SGHDT and CDR2 to YYEEEE. Relative to germline, V is missing 4 bases and J is missing 7 bases, with 13 bases of the junction outside any gene match. The meaning of the sample's time point label: baseline before first vaccination. Samples from vaccinated people were obtained from the UK trials COV001 and COV002, which included a single-blind randomized controlled phase 2/3 trial of AZD1222 (ChAdOx1 nCoV-19) in healthy adults. For TCRbeta chain sequencing, PBMC samples were collected from trial participants at day 0 and at day 28 after the second dose.

The data were taken from a study of T cell responses to AZD1222 COVID-19 vaccine (dated by TCRdb to the early 2020s). For the wider study: AZD1222 recipients with second doses at about 4 weeks or about 12 weeks were pooled, because spike-specific TCR depth and breadth did not differ between schedules. TCR sequencing was performed for about 250 trial participants, of whom about 200 were given two doses of AZD1222 and around 25 were given two doses of MenACWY control vaccine. Trial participants were enrolled into age subgroups of 18-55, 56-69 and 70-plus years, which contained approximately 150, 28 and 58 TCR-sequenced participants, respectively.

The CDR3 regions of human TCRbeta chains were analyzed by immunosequencing. Processing in the source paper ran as follows. TCRs in the repertoires were compared against a reference library of SARS-CoV-2-specific TCRs that had been generated with the MIRA antigen-specificity platform. Breadth was defined as the fraction of unique TCRs that were SARS-CoV-2-associated, and depth was defined as the fraction of total T cells that were SARS-CoV-2-associated. Using the MIRA data, each spike-specific TCR was assigned both to the spike region to which the TCR was reactive and to a CD4 or CD8 class. Log10-transformed breadth and depth values were compared by one-way ANOVA with Sidak's multiple comparisons tests. TCRdb stores this immuneACCESS table with in-frame sequences only. Part of the clones is absent; in the studies checked, under half of the shortfall reflects unresolved V genes, and no reason is known for the rest. That table is the source of V, J and clone size, and D and trimming were worked out from the DNA. The table for this sample lists 86,000 or so clones; more than 90% of them were counted only once. Approximately 3% of the sample is in the top ten clones.

Overall results and qualifications from the work: Most participants were white British and females outnumbered males, and the authors suggested that clonal diversity may have been underestimated. Because no day 14 peak-response samples were available, repertoires were characterized only after the peak T cell response. A significant rise in spike-specific TCR breadth and depth was observed after two AZD1222 doses relative to day 0 and relative to MenACWY recipients. Reportedly, close to half of the unique spike-specific TCRs recognized epitopes lying outside the regions that are mutated in the B.1.351 and B.1.1.7 variants. Conclusions about previously exposed vaccinees are limited because only six or seven AZD1222 recipients were SARS-CoV-2 seropositive at baseline. The vaccine-associated CD4 TCRs covered the entire spike protein, and the dominant responses fell in regions 160-218 and 743-854. In the small 56-69-year group, the increase in depth fell short of significance, most likely because of low power.

The TCR comes from an adult in good health. The chain is encoded by TRBV5-6 joined to TRBJ1-2; TRBD1 fits 7 bases in the junction. The sample in question was peripheral blood, obtained on day 0 of AZD1222 vaccination. The CDR3 protein: CASSLWDSTFGGYTF. The nucleotides read TGTGCCAGCAGCCTGTGGGACAGTACCTTTGGTGGCTACACCTTC.